The rows below give T cell receptor beta chains drawn from one sample of a study of CXCR3-negative and CXCR3-positive naive CD8 T cells. TCRdb derives one entry per CDR3 protein from the 5' RACE reads, leaving out DNA. This sample contains some 150,000 distinct CDR3 sequences. Sequenced material: naive CXCR3+ CD8+ T cells from blood. The origin of the receptors is a human donor in good health. Some clones in this sample may be carry-over from other donors' samples. Each CDR3 is given with its conserved first and last residue.

j_call: TRBJ1-1; v_call: TRBV5-1; cdr3_aa: CASSLGLGRTEAFF
j_call: TRBJ1-6; v_call: TRBV6-5; cdr3_aa: CASSYGGVGIENSPLHF
j_call: TRBJ2-1; v_call: TRBV12-3/TRBV12-4; cdr3_aa: CASSFHLTGATYNEQFF
j_call: TRBJ2-4; v_call: TRBV15; cdr3_aa: CATSRDRDLAKNIQYF
j_call: TRBJ2-5; v_call: TRBV28; cdr3_aa: CASRITGYQETQYF
j_call: TRBJ2-5; v_call: TRBV28; cdr3_aa: CASRVVRGRETQYF
j_call: TRBJ2-1; v_call: TRBV20-1; cdr3_aa: CSATSGGRVADEQFF
j_call: TRBJ2-7; v_call: TRBV28; cdr3_aa: CASSPRQGPYEQYF
j_call: TRBJ2-1; v_call: TRBV7-9; cdr3_aa: CASILGNEQFF
j_call: TRBJ1-5; v_call: TRBV5-6; cdr3_aa: CASSLGVNSNQPQHF
j_call: TRBJ2-7; v_call: TRBV6-2/TRBV6-3; cdr3_aa: CASSHPPEREKLSYEQYF
j_call: TRBJ2-7; v_call: TRBV6-5; cdr3_aa: CASSGAGDVEQYF
j_call: TRBJ2-3; v_call: TRBV7-6; cdr3_aa: CASSFRTGLGYTDTQYF
j_call: TRBJ2-1; v_call: TRBV6-2/TRBV6-3; cdr3_aa: CASDLGQSSYNEQFF
j_call: TRBJ2-1; v_call: TRBV7-8; cdr3_aa: CASSLRVYEQFF